This TCR beta chain comes out of a study of early T cells in non-severe SARS-CoV-2 infection. About the research overall: Sequencing of unsorted whole blood was done on bulk RNA, leaving chains unpaired. Study results and caveats: Matching results from VDJdb favored anti-spike CD8 responses, leaving private and CD4 specificities undetected.

A note on this clonotype: No antigen is known for it.

V was clipped by 7 bases and J by 6 bases; unmatched bases: 4. Germline V CDR1 and CDR2: KGHDR, SFDVKD. The CDR3 consists of 14 residues. Researchers tagged individual cDNA molecules with unique molecular identifiers. MiXCR, run by TCRdb on the 5' RACE reads, gives a single entry per CDR3 protein. The sample consists of around 27,000 distinct CDR3 sequences, around 5.1% of them appearing once. The sequence was collected from an adult who was a healthcare worker with PCR-confirmed SARS-CoV-2 infection or an uninfected control (not recorded which). The sequenced sample consisted of whole blood. The chain combines TRBV24-1 with TRBJ2-1; TRBD2 agrees at 11 bases. The CDR3 reads CATSTGTSGNEQFF. The CDR3 coding sequence is TGTGCCACCAGCACCGGGACTAGCGGCAATGAGCAGTTCTTC.